Detailed here is one TCR beta chain. This specimen belongs to a study of T cell repertoires in cytomegalovirus infection. TCRdb re-called the reads through MiXCR, storing one row per CDR3 protein. The data contain roughly 640,000 distinct CDR3 sequences, roughly a quarter of them singletons. The germline V gene encodes CDR1 SGHTS and CDR2 YDEGEE. The CDR3 covers 15 residues. V lost 0 bases, J lost 5 bases, and 7 bases stayed unmatched. The receptor was isolated from a human donor in good health (CMV status not recorded). Some clones in this sample may be carry-over from other donors' samples. This chain links TRBV5-8 with TRBJ2-5; 7 nucleotides agree with TRBD2. The sample comprised CD8+ T cells from PBMCs. The CDR3 nucleotides read TGTGCCAGCAGCTTGGGACTAGCTGATTCTGAGACCCAGTACTTC. This translates into CASSLGLADSETQYF.